A selection of T cell receptor beta chains follows, all from one sample in a study of CD8+CD57+ T cells in acquired aplastic anemia. MiXCR, run by TCRdb on the reads, gives a single entry per CDR3 protein. This table holds 200,000 to 250,000 distinct CDR3 sequences, roughly 35% found once. Sequencing used sorted CD4+, CD8+, or CD8+CD57+ T cells (not recorded which) from PBMCs. The receptors here all came from a human donor in good health, serving as a control. Both conserved end residues are part of each CDR3. A D gene is named only where the DNA matches it firmly. Size is omitted from some rows. Given values are once, few, many or a class for expanded clones.

TRBJ2-2,TRBV7-3,TRBD2,few,TGTGCCAGCAGAATCGGGGGGGTGGTCACCGGGGAGCTGTTTTTT,CASRIGGVVTGELFF
TRBJ2-6,TRBV3-1,-,-,TGTGCCAGCAGCCCTCTCCGGGTTCCCTCTGGGGCCAACGTCCTGACTTTC,CASSPLRVPSGANVLTF
TRBJ2-1,TRBV7-9,-,many,TGTGCCCCCCCTAGGGACCATTCCTACAATGAGCAGTTCTTC,CAPPRDHSYNEQFF
TRBJ2-5,TRBV10-3,TRBD2,-,TGTGCCATCAGTGATACGGAGCGGGGGGCCCAGTACTTC,CAISDTERGAQYF
TRBJ1-4,TRBV18,-,once,TGTGCCAGCTCAGCACCGTCGGGTGGTGTTGAAAAACTGTTTTTT,CASSAPSGGVEKLFF
TRBJ2-7,TRBV7-3,-,-,TGTGCCAGCAGCTCCCCCGGTAGACAGGCTGTGAGGGAGCAGTACTTC,CASSSPGRQAVREQYF
TRBJ1-1,TRBV5-1,TRBD1,many,TGCGCCAGCAGCTTGGTAGGGGGCGTGTACACTGAAGCTTTCTTT,CASSLVGGVYTEAFF
TRBJ1-1,TRBV2,-,-,TGTGCCAGCAGTTTTAGGGGACCGAGGAACACTGGAGCTTTCTTT,CASSFRGPRNTGAFF
TRBJ2-6,TRBV20-1,TRBD2,few,TGCAGTGCTAGAGATAGCGGGAGGGCCGCTGGGGCCAACGTCCTGACTTTC,CSARDSGRAAGANVLTF
TRBJ2-5,TRBV20-1,TRBD1,-,TGCAGTGCACCGGGACAGCTAATGGTCGAGACCCAGTACTTC,CSAPGQLMVETQYF
TRBJ1-2,TRBV5-4,-,few,TGTACCAGCAGCTCGATCACTTCCCAGGGTGGCTATGGCTACACCTTC,CTSSSITSQGGYGYTF
TRBJ2-1,TRBV2,TRBD2,many,TGTGCCAGCAGTGAACCTGGGACTAGGGAGGGTGAGCAGTTCTTC,CASSEPGTREGEQFF
TRBJ2-2,TRBV2,-,many,TGTGCCAGCAGTGAACAAGGGGACACCGGGGAGCTGTTTTTT,CASSEQGDTGELFF
TRBJ2-1,TRBV29-1,TRBD2,-,TGCAGCGTGCAACGGGGACTAGCGGGAGGAGAGCAGTTCTTC,CSVQRGLAGGEQFF
TRBJ2-5,TRBV4-1,TRBD2,-,TGCGCCAGCAGACCACTAGCGGGGACCCAAGAGACCCAGTACTTC,CASRPLAGTQETQYF
TRBJ2-6,TRBV15,-,-,TGTGCCACGACAGCGGATCCTAGCTCTGGGGCCAACGTCCTGACTTTC,CATTADPSSGANVLTF
TRBJ2-2,TRBV25-1,TRBD1,-,TGTGCCAGCAGTGAATATACGGACAGGGGGCGAACCGGGGAGCTGTTTTTT,CASSEYTDRGRTGELFF